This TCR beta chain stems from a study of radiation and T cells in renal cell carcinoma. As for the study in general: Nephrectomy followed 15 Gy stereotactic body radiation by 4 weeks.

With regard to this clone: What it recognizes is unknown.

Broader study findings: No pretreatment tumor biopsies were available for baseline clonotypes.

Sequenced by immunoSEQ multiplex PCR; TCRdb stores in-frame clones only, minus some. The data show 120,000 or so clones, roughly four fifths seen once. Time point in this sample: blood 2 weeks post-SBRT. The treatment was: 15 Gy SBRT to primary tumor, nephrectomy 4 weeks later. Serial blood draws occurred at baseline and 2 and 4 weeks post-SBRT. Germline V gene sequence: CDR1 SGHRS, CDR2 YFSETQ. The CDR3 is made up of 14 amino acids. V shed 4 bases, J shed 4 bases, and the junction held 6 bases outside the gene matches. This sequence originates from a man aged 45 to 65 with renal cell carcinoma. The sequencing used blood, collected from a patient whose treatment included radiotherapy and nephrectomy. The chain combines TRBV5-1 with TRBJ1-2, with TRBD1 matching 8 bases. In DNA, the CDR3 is TGCGCCAGCAGCGGGGGACAGGATGCCTATGGCTACACCTTC. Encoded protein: CASSGGQDAYGYTF.